The 10 T cell receptor beta chains reported below all come from one sample, sequenced in a study of cytomegalovirus exposure and HLA in healthy donors. Use of 60 Vbeta and 13 Jbeta primers characterized the PCR. Produced via immunoSEQ multiplex PCR; TCRdb's table is partial and in-frame only. The profile covers about 130,000 clones, with around 76% appearing a single time and roughly 7% taken by the ten largest. Sequencing input: PBMCs. Receptors originate from a male donor in good health and CMV-seronegative.

This chain connects TRBV2 to TRBJ2-7; 10 nucleotides align to TRBD1. Germline values: CDR1 SNHLY, CDR2 FYNNEI. The CDR3 contains 13 residues. V trimming: 5 bases; J trimming: 4 bases; junction bases outside the gene matches: 2. CDR3 protein: CASSRQGAYEQYF. CDR3 bases: TGTGCCAGCAGTAGACAGGGGGCATACGAGCAGTACTTC.

The gene calls are TRBV4-2 and TRBJ2-5; 9 bases are a match to TRBD2. CDR1 LGHNA and CDR2 YNFKEQ come from the germline V gene. The CDR3 length is 14 residues. Trimming cost V 4 bases and J 5 bases; bases outside gene matches: 5. The CDR3: CASSRGGGAETQYF. In nucleotides, the CDR3 is TGTGCCAGCAGCCGTGGCGGGGGGGCGGAGACCCAGTACTTC.

The chain is built from TRBV25-1 and TRBJ2-7; TRBD2 is a possible D gene (6 bases). This CDR3 has 13 residues. Germline V lookup: CDR1 MGHDK, CDR2 SYGVNS. Trimming took 3 bases from V and 4 from J, leaving 10 bases between them. CDR3 nucleotides: TGTGCCAGCAGTGACCCAGGGAGGTACGAGCAGTACTTC. It translates to CASSDPGRYEQYF.

The genes are TRBV30 and TRBJ1-2, with a weak D call TRBD1 (6 bases). V gave up 5 bases and J gave up 4 bases, with 17 bases separating them. This CDR3 contains 14 residues. Germline assignment: CDR1 GTSNPN and CDR2 SVGIG (reference sequence). CDR3 nucleotide sequence: TGTGCCTGGTCAACAGGGAGCATGAGCTATGGCTACACCTTC. This codes for CAWSTGSMSYGYTF.

Note on this clone: It is likely a read error: a sequence one base away is far more abundant. In the same sample, other DNA sequences code for this CDR3. The CDR3 DNA reads as TGTGCCAGCAGCCAAGCAAGAGGAAATGAGCAGTTCTTC. This sequence encodes CASSQARGNEQFF. The chain links TRBV5-5 to TRBJ2-1; D gene unclear. The CDR3 length is 13 residues. Trimming took off 4 bases at V and 7 bases at J, with 12 bases between the two ends. CDR1 is SGHKS and CDR2 is YYEKEE in the germline V gene (reference sequence).

This clone was seen only a few times. The chain carries TRBV27 and TRBJ2-5, with D maybe TRBD2 (5 bases). The J call may not be correct, given that the DNA end is closer to TRBJ2-7. The germline V gene encodes CDR1 MNHEY and CDR2 SMNVEV (reference sequence). The CDR3 sequence is 15 residues long. Here the CDR3 DNA reads TGTGCCAGCAGTCCCCCCCCAGAGGAGGCATACGAGCAGTACTTC. Protein: CASSPPPEEAYEQYF.

The chain carries TRBV19 and TRBJ1-1, with 10 bases matching TRBD1. The trim removed 4 bases at V and 6 bases at J, leaving 8 bases unmatched. The germline CDR1 and CDR2 sequences are LNHDA and SQIVND (reference sequence). This CDR3 is built from 15 residues. CDR3 sequence reads: CASSRTGTGDPEAFF. The CDR3 DNA sequence: TGTGCCAGTAGTAGGACCGGGACAGGGGATCCTGAAGCTTTCTTT.

The chain has TRBV9 and TRBJ2-3; D might be TRBD1 (5 bases). V was shortened by 0 bases and J by 6 bases, with 20 bases between the two germline ends. The CDR3 has 17 amino acids. Germline-derived CDR1 and CDR2 are SGDLS and YYNGEE. CDR3 sequence (DNA): TGTGCCAGCAGCGTAGATGCGCAGGGCCTAACCCAGGATACGCAGTATTTT. Translation: CASSVDAQGLTQDTQYF. Variable domain in full (rest from reference TRBV9 and TRBJ2-3): DSGVTQTPKHLITATGQRVTLRCSPRSGDLSVYWYQQSLDQGLQFLIQYYNGEERAKGNILERFSAQQFPDLHSELNLSSLELGDSALYFCASSVDAQGLTQDTQYFGPGTRLTVL.

The chain links TRBV28 to TRBJ2-3; tentative D call: TRBD2 (6 bases). From germline, CDR1 is MDHEN and CDR2 SYDVKM. The CDR3 consists of 13 residues. V shed 11 bases and J shed 6 bases, with 18 bases lying between them. As DNA, the CDR3 is TGTGCCCTGAGCAGGAGGGCCACGGATACGCAGTATTTT. Translating gives CALSRRATDTQYF.

The chain employs TRBV28 and TRBJ2-1; 7 nucleotides agree with TRBD2. This CDR3 has 15 residues. Germline V gives CDR1 MDHEN, CDR2 SYDVKM. V shed 7 bases, J shed 9 bases, and the junction held 15 bases outside the gene matches. CDR3 sequence: CASNPGGSGAGEQFF. CDR3 nucleotide sequence: TGTGCCAGCAATCCGGGGGGATCCGGGGCGGGTGAGCAGTTCTTC.